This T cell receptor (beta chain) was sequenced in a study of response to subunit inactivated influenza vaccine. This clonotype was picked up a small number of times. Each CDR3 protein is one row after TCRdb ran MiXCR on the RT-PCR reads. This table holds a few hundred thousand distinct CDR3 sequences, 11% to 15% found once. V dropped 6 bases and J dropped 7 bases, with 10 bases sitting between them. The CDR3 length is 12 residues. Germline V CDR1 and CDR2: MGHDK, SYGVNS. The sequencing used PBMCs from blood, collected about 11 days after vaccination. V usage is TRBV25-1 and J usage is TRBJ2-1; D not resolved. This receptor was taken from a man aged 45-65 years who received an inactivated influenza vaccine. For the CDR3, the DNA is TGTGCCAGCAGGGGAACTTCAAATGAGCAGTTCTTC. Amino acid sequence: CASRGTSNEQFF.